These 23 T cell receptor beta chains originate from one sample sequenced in a study of T cells in Graves' hyperthyroidism and ophthalmopathy. TCR beta CDR3 region amplification was performed from RNA transcripts. HTBI primers were employed in a first-round RT-PCR of the TCR CDR3. One entry per CDR3 protein results from TCRdb running MiXCR on the multiplex PCR reads. The sample has 200,000 to 250,000 distinct CDR3 sequences, about a sixth seen once. Specimen: blood. These receptors were collected from a man aged 45 to 65 with Graves' hyperthyroidism.

This clonotype has only one observation. A much larger clone differs by one base, so this may be a read error. This sequence joins TRBV12-5 and TRBJ2-2, with D possibly matching TRBD2 (5 bases). The CDR3 extends over 15 amino acids. Germline CDR1 LGHNT, CDR2 FRNRAP. The V end lost 2 bases, the J end lost 1 base, and 8 bases lay between the germline ends. The CDR3 region is CASGLPSGNTGELFF. CDR3 DNA: TGTGCTAGTGGTTTGCCGAGCGGGAACACCGGGGAGCTGTTTTTT.

There are many counts of this clonotype. V gene TRBV7-9 combines with J gene TRBJ1-1, with D uncertain. Between the trimmed V and J ends, which lost 6 bases and 2 bases, there was a span of 10 bases. CDR1 and CDR2 from the germline V gene are SEHNR and FQNEAQ (reference sequence). This CDR3 contains 13 residues. This chain's CDR3 is CASSKQVNTEAFF. The DNA for the CDR3 is TGTGCCAGCAGTAAGCAGGTTAACACTGAAGCTTTCTTT.

This clonotype was seen repeatedly, ten times or more. The chain is built from TRBV5-1 and TRBJ1-2; the match to TRBD1 covers 8 bases. V trimming: 7 bases; J trimming: 0 bases; junction bases outside the gene matches: 5. This CDR3 is 14 amino acids long. Germline CDR1 and CDR2: SGHRS and YFSETQ. Here the CDR3 reads CASRDRYSNYGYTF. The DNA of the CDR3 is TGCGCCAGCCGGGACAGGTATTCTAACTATGGCTACACCTTC. The entire variable domain, with the rest obtained from reference TRBV5-1 and TRBJ1-2, is as follows: KAGVTQTPRYLIKTRGQQVTLSCSPISGHRSVSWYQQTPGQGLQFLFEYFSETQRNKGNFPGRFSGRQFSNSRSEMNVSTLELGDSALYLCASRDRYSNYGYTFGSGTRLTVV.

This clonotype turned up a few times. This chain joins TRBV7-6 and TRBJ2-1; D gene uncertain. The CDR3 length is 12 residues. Deletions cut 5 bases from V and 5 bases from J, with 7 bases between. The V gene's germline CDR1 is SGHVS and CDR2 FNYEAQ. CDR3 loop: CASSPRDNEQFF. Written as DNA, the CDR3 is TGTGCCAGCAGCCCCCGGGACAATGAGCAGTTCTTC. The full variable domain, with the rest looked up from reference TRBV7-6 and TRBJ2-1, is GAGVSQSPRYKVTKRGQDVALRCDPISGHVSLYWYRQALGQGPEFLTYFNYEAQQDKSGLPNDRFSAERPEGSISTLTIQRTEQRDSAMYRCASSPRDNEQFFGPGTRLTVL.

This clonotype was recorded many times. The V and J genes are TRBV11-2 and TRBJ1-5, with D possibly TRBD1 on 6 matching bases. The germline V gene encodes CDR1 SGHAT and CDR2 FQNNGV. CDR3 length equals 15 residues. V gave up 2 bases and J gave up 6 bases, with 14 bases separating them. The CDR3 DNA reads TGTGCCAGCAGCTTAAACACCGGGGGCGGTCAGCCCCAGCATTTT. Translated, it gives CASSLNTGGGQPQHF. Full variable domain (remainder filled in from reference TRBV11-2 and TRBJ1-5): EAGVAQSPRYKIIEKRQSVAFWCNPISGHATLYWYQQILGQGPKLLIQFQNNGVVDDSQLPKDRFSAERLKGVDSTLKIQPAKLEDSAVYLCASSLNTGGGQPQHFGDGTRLSIL.

In its sample, this clonotype was seen many times. The rearrangement links TRBV2 to TRBJ1-5; the D is unclear. V was trimmed by 8 bases and J by 7 bases, leaving 15 bases between them. This CDR3 is 13 amino acids long. Germline V CDR1 and CDR2: SNHLY, FYNNEI. The CDR3, as DNA: TGTGCCAGCGGACCCAGAGGTAGCCAGCCCCAGCATTTT. Translated: CASGPRGSQPQHF.

This clonotype was picked up many times. V is TRBV7-9 and J is TRBJ2-5; 10 bases align to TRBD2. Germline CDR1 reads SEHNR; CDR2 reads FQNEAQ (reference sequence). CDR3 length: 16 residues. The V gene end was trimmed by 2 bases and the J gene end by 5 bases; junction bases not matched to a gene: 8. The CDR3 region is CASSLFASGRRETQYF. CDR3 nucleotides: TGTGCCAGCAGCTTATTCGCTAGCGGGAGAAGGGAGACCCAGTACTTC.

This clonotype was picked up one time. V gene TRBV4-1 combines with J gene TRBJ2-1; D is possibly TRBD2 (5 bases). The V gene's germline CDR1 is MGHRA and CDR2 YSYEKL. Between the trimmed V and J ends, which lost 4 bases and 1 base, there was a span of 14 bases. This CDR3 spans 16 amino acids. The CDR3, as DNA: TGCGCCAGCAGCCCCTGGGGAAGCGGATCCTACAATGAGCAGTTCTTC. Translation: CASSPWGSGSYNEQFF.

This clonotype was counted between two and nine times. V is TRBV28 and J is TRBJ2-7; D is undetermined. Deletions cut 3 bases from V and 2 bases from J, with 8 bases between. The CDR3 length is 13 residues. CDR1 is MDHEN, CDR2 SYDVKM, per germline. DNA of the CDR3: TGTGCCAGCAGTTTTGTGAAAACCTACGAGCAGTACTTC. It encodes CASSFVKTYEQYF. The whole variable domain, remainder taken from reference TRBV28 and TRBJ2-7, is DVKVTQSSRYLVKRTGEKVFLECVQDMDHENMFWYRQDPGLGLRLIYFSYDVKMKEKGDIPEGYSVSREKKERFSLILESASTNQTSMYLCASSFVKTYEQYFGPGTRLTVT.

This chain uses TRBV9 with TRBJ2-3; 9 bases are a match to TRBD2. The ends lost 3 bases at V and 3 bases at J; junction bases unmatched: 2. The germline CDR1 and CDR2 sequences are SGDLS and YYNGEE. The CDR3 has 14 amino acids. The CDR3 DNA follows: TGTGCCAGCAGCGCCGCGGGAGGGACAGATACGCAGTATTTT. Protein product: CASSAAGGTDTQYF.

This clonotype was picked up many times. V is TRBV7-2 and J is TRBJ1-2; 8 positions agree with TRBD1. V shed 4 bases and J 6 bases; nucleotides not matched to a gene: 4. CDR3 size: 13 residues. CDR1 is SGHTA, CDR2 FQGNSA, per germline. The CDR3 protein is CASSWTGYDGYTF. DNA for the CDR3: TGTGCCAGCAGCTGGACAGGGTACGATGGCTACACCTTC.

This clonotype appeared once. The chain carries TRBV9 and TRBJ2-7; 13 bases are a match to TRBD2. There are 15 residues in the CDR3. The V gene's germline CDR1 is SGDLS and CDR2 YYNGEE. The junction had 3 bases not matched to a gene; V was cut back by 2 bases and J by 4 bases. The CDR3 here is CASSVGTSGEYEQYF. The CDR3 coding sequence is TGTGCCAGCAGCGTCGGGACTAGCGGGGAGTACGAGCAGTACTTC.

This rearrangement joins TRBV27 to TRBJ2-2; D is unclear. Germline-derived CDR1 and CDR2 are MNHEY and SMNVEV (reference sequence). This CDR3 contains 14 residues. Trimming stripped 6 bases from V and 1 base from J, with 9 bases between. The CDR3 nucleotides are TGTGCCAGCAGGCTGCAGGTGAACACCGGGGAGCTGTTTTTT. Amino acid sequence: CASRLQVNTGELFF.

The gene calls are TRBV25-1 and TRBJ1-2; 9 nucleotides agree with TRBD1. CDR1 and CDR2 (germline): MGHDK, SYGVNS. V lost 10 bases to trimming and J lost 4 bases; unmatched junction nucleotides: 7. The CDR3 covers 13 residues. The CDR3 nucleotides read TGTGCCACCCTCCCACAGGGGGCCTATGGCTACACCTTC. Translated: CATLPQGAYGYTF.

In its sample, this clonotype was seen once. The rearrangement links TRBV29-1 to TRBJ2-1; D not resolved. This CDR3 region has 10 residues. Per the germline V gene, CDR1 is SQVTM and CDR2 is ANQGSEA. Trimming shortened V by 3 bases and J by 9 bases, and 6 bases separated the two germline ends. CDR3 DNA sequence: TGCAGCGTTGAGTGGGGTGAGCAGTTCTTC. Protein product: CSVEWGEQFF.

This clonotype was found many times. The chain combines TRBV20-1 with TRBJ2-7, with a possible D match to TRBD2 (5 bases). Trimming stripped 3 bases from V and 2 bases from J, with 17 bases between. Germline V gene data show CDR1 as DFQATT and CDR2 as SNEGSKA (reference sequence). There are 15 residues in the CDR3. The CDR3 region is CSARGSIIGAYEQYF. CDR3 nucleotide sequence: TGCAGTGCTAGGGGGAGTATAATTGGGGCCTACGAGCAGTACTTC.

This clonotype came up many times. The V gene is TRBV18, the J gene TRBJ2-3; D gene uncertain. CDR3 length equals 15 residues. Germline CDR1 and CDR2: KGHSH and LQKENI. The V end lost 2 bases, the J end lost 0 bases, and 9 bases lay between the germline ends. CDR3 in amino acids: CASSPSSSSTDTQYF. CDR3 nucleotides: TGTGCCAGCTCACCAAGTTCGTCGAGCACAGATACGCAGTATTTT.

This chain connects TRBV20-1 to TRBJ2-5, with TRBD1 matching over 8 bases. The germline gives CDR1 DFQATT, CDR2 SNEGSKA (reference sequence). This CDR3 has 15 residues. Unmatched junction bases numbered 4, after V lost 0 bases and J lost 1 base. The CDR3 nucleotides are TGCAGTGCTAGAGATGGACAGGGACTCCAAGAGACCCAGTACTTC. Translated, it gives CSARDGQGLQETQYF.

V usage is TRBV11-3 and J usage is TRBJ2-5, with 9 bases fitting TRBD1. V shed 4 bases and J 2 bases; nucleotides not matched to a gene: 5. CDR1 and CDR2 from the germline V gene are SGHNT and YENEEA. The CDR3 extends over 15 amino acids. CDR3 protein: CASSSRGTGQETQYF. As DNA, the CDR3 is TGTGCCAGCAGCTCACGCGGGACAGGGCAAGAGACCCAGTACTTC.

Comments on this clonotype: A much larger clone sits a single nucleotide away, making a read error possible. The chain uses TRBV10-3 and TRBJ2-3; a weak D match, TRBD1 (6 bases). CDR3 length: 17 amino acids. V lost 0 bases and J lost 3, with 16 bases in between. From germline, CDR1 is ENHRY and CDR2 SYGVKD. The CDR3 nucleotides read TGTGCCATCAGTGAGTCGCTAAGAACGACAGGTACAGATACGCAGTATTTT. This encodes CAISESLRTTGTDTQYF.

The chain couples TRBV6-2 or TRBV6-3 to TRBJ2-2, with 9 bases matching TRBD2. V trimming: 3 bases; J trimming: 5 bases; junction bases outside the gene matches: 4. CDR3 size: 15 residues. CDR1 MNHEY and CDR2 SVGEGT come from the germline V gene. The CDR3 DNA is TGTGCCAGCAGTTATAATCTAGCGGGGACCGGGGAGCTGTTTTTT. Translated, it gives CASSYNLAGTGELFF.

This clonotype was observed at least ten times. The gene calls are TRBV24-1 and TRBJ2-2; TRBD2 is a possible D gene (6 bases). This CDR3 region has 16 residues. CDR1 and CDR2 (germline): KGHDR, SFDVKD. V shed 2 bases and J shed 4 bases, with 13 bases lying between them. The CDR3 coding sequence is TGTGCCACCAGTGATTGGGCCGGAGGGCCCACCGGGGAGCTGTTTTTT. Residues: CATSDWAGGPTGELFF.

This clonotype was counted at least ten times. The V and J genes are TRBV7-8 and TRBJ1-5; perhaps TRBD1 as D (6 bases). The CDR3 length is 12 residues. From germline, CDR1 is SGHVS and CDR2 FQNEAQ. Trimming removed 6 bases at V and 4 bases at J, with 7 bases between. CDR3 amino acids: CASRTGNQPQHF. CDR3 coding DNA: TGTGCCAGCAGGACAGGAAATCAGCCCCAGCATTTT.